This passage covers 19 T cell receptor beta chains from one sample sequenced in a study of identifying expanded T cells in peripheral blood. Libraries were prepared by immunoSEQ multiplex PCR; TCRdb keeps only in-frame clonotypes and omits some of them. The sample shows 130,000 or so clones, 75% to 90% of them seen only once. Input material: blood. The receptors originated from a person between 18 and 70 years old in good health.

This chain uses TRBV11-2 with TRBJ1-2; 9 positions agree with TRBD1. The CDR3 sequence is 18 residues long. The junction had 12 bases not matched to a gene; V was cut back by 3 bases and J by 1 base. The germline V gene encodes CDR1 SGHAT and CDR2 FQNNGV. The CDR3 sequence: CASSFLDPRDRVNYGYTF. The CDR3, as DNA: TGTGCCAGCAGCTTCCTAGACCCCCGGGACAGGGTTAACTATGGCTACACCTTC.

The chain recombines TRBV30 with TRBJ1-3, with TRBD1 as a possible D gene (6 bases). The germline V gene has CDR1 GTSNPN and CDR2 SVGIG (reference sequence). V was pared by 2 bases and J by 4 bases, with 9 bases between. The CDR3 contains 13 residues. The CDR3 nucleotides read TGTGCCTGGAGTTTTACAGGGGGAAACACCATATATTTT. It translates to CAWSFTGGNTIYF.

CDR3 DNA sequence: TGTGCCAGCGCAAGCGACTGGGGAACATACAATGAGCAGTTCTTC. Its translation is CASASDWGTYNEQFF. V usage is TRBV6-5 and J usage is TRBJ2-1; D not certain. V was pared by 8 bases and J by 4 bases, with 18 bases between. This CDR3 is 15 amino acids long. Germline lookup yields CDR1 MNHEY and CDR2 SVGAGI.

Only a few counts were recorded for this clone. J is TRBJ2-2 and V is TRBV4-3; 9 nucleotides match TRBD2. Trimming took 6 bases from V and 1 from J; bases not matched to a gene: 6. This CDR3 comprises 16 residues. Germline loops: CDR1 LGHNA, CDR2 YSLEER. The CDR3 DNA is TGCGCCAGCAGTCGTAGCGGGGGCTGGAACACCGGGGAGCTGTTTTTT. This codes for CASSRSGGWNTGELFF.

The chain combines TRBV6-6 with TRBJ2-7; tentatively, D is TRBD2 (5 bases). The ends were cut back, 0 bases at V and 6 bases at J, with 18 bases in the middle. This CDR3 spans 16 amino acids. Germline V CDR1 and CDR2: MNHNY, SVGAGI (reference sequence). The CDR3 loop reads CASSYSTGLAPLEQYF. As DNA, the CDR3 is TGTGCCAGCAGTTACTCGACTGGCCTAGCTCCCCTCGAGCAGTACTTC.

This chain joins TRBV30 and TRBJ2-6; maybe TRBD2 (5 bases). The CDR3 covers 17 residues. CDR1 GTSNPN and CDR2 SVGIG come from the germline V gene (reference sequence). The V end was cut by 0 bases, the J end by 1 base, with 13 bases between. CDR3 in amino acids: CAWSVEAVTSGANVLTF. In DNA form, the CDR3 reads TGTGCCTGGAGTGTTGAAGCGGTTACTTCTGGGGCCAACGTCCTGACTTTC. Full variable domain (outside the CDR3, taken from reference TRBV30 and TRBJ2-6): SQTIHQWPATLVQPVGSPLSLECTVEGTSNPNLYWYRQAAGRGLQLLFYSVGIGQISSEVPQNLSASRPQDRQFILSSKKLLLSDSGFYLCAWSVEAVTSGANVLTFGAGSRLTVL.

This clone came up once. This chain connects TRBV18 to TRBJ1-2; 8 bases match TRBD1. Germline V CDR1 and CDR2: KGHSH, LQKENI. Unmatched junction bases numbered 9, after V lost 8 bases and J lost 4 bases. CDR3 size: 14 residues. The CDR3 DNA reads TGTGCCAGCACGGATCAGGGGGCCGGCTATGGCTACACCTTC. This codes for CASTDQGAGYGYTF.

The rearrangement joins TRBV5-8 to TRBJ1-1; a possible D gene is TRBD1 (6 bases). The CDR3 length is 14 residues. In germline, CDR1 is SGHTS, CDR2 YDEGEE. Trimming took 4 bases from V and 2 from J, leaving 12 bases between them. Written as DNA, the CDR3 is TGTGCCAGCAGCCCAGGGGATGTAAACACTGAAGCTTTCTTT. Translation: CASSPGDVNTEAFF.

This rearrangement joins TRBV7-9 to TRBJ1-4; TRBD1 is a possible D gene (6 bases). Germline lookup yields CDR1 SEHNR and CDR2 FQNEAQ (reference sequence). Trimming took 7 bases from V and 5 from J, leaving 14 bases between them. There are 14 residues in the CDR3. The CDR3 region is CASTSGDRNEKLFF. CDR3 coding DNA: TGTGCCAGCACCTCAGGGGACCGGAATGAAAAACTGTTTTTT.

V gene TRBV5-4 combines with J gene TRBJ1-1, with 9 bases fitting TRBD1. In germline, CDR1 is SGHNT, CDR2 YYREEE (reference sequence). The CDR3 sequence is 12 residues long. J was trimmed by 8 bases and V by 10 bases; bases with no gene match: 9. In nucleotides, the CDR3 is TGTGCCTCAAAAGGGACAGGGCTCGAAGCTTTCTTT. Its protein product is CASKGTGLEAFF.

The chain recombines TRBV19 with TRBJ2-1; TRBD1 matches at 9 bases. The germline V gene has CDR1 LNHDA and CDR2 SQIVND (reference sequence). This CDR3 is 18 amino acids long. V lost 7 bases, J lost 5 bases, and 18 bases stayed unmatched. The CDR3 nucleotides are TGTGCCAGTATGGCACTTGGGAAGCGACAGGGGGTGGACAATGAGCAGTTCTTC. It specifies CASMALGKRQGVDNEQFF.

The chain is built from TRBV7-2 and TRBJ1-2, with TRBD1 identical over 10 bases. The CDR3 extends over 16 amino acids. Germline trimming cut 2 bases from V and 7 bases from J; bases unmatched to any gene: 10. The germline V gene encodes CDR1 SGHTA and CDR2 FQGNSA. The CDR3 DNA reads as TGTGCCAGCAGCTTACCTATGACAGGGGGCGTTGGTGGCTACACCTTC. Its translation: CASSLPMTGGVGGYTF.

This rearrangement joins TRBV7-2 to TRBJ2-7; no clear D. The germline gives CDR1 SGHTA, CDR2 FQGNSA. With 1 base removed from V and 3 bases from J, the gap between germline ends came to 7 bases. The CDR3 is made up of 13 amino acids. The CDR3 DNA reads TGTGCCAGCAGCTTAGGACCATTCTACGAGCAGTACTTC. Translation gives CASSLGPFYEQYF.

Details on this clone: The same CDR3 is also encoded by other DNA sequences in this sample. The rearrangement uses TRBV6-5 and TRBJ1-6; maybe TRBD1 (5 bases). The CDR3 covers 14 residues. Germline V lookup: CDR1 MNHEY, CDR2 SVGAGI. Trimming removed 2 bases at V and 9 bases at J, with 11 bases between. The CDR3 DNA reads TGTGCCAGCAGTTACGGGGGGGAGGCTTCACCCCTCCACTTT. Residues: CASSYGGEASPLHF.

The chain combines TRBV29-1 with TRBJ1-1; D gene unclear. This CDR3 contains 17 residues. V shed 6 bases and J shed 1 base, with 24 bases lying between them. CDR1 SQVTM and CDR2 ANQGSEA come from the germline V gene. The CDR3 region is CSVERLRVWQWNTEAFF. The CDR3 DNA sequence: TGCAGCGTAGAAAGACTAAGGGTGTGGCAGTGGAACACTGAAGCTTTCTTT.

The chain couples TRBV5-5 to TRBJ1-1; D call uncertain. In germline, CDR1 is SGHKS, CDR2 YYEKEE (reference sequence). Trimming removed 0 bases at V and 0 bases at J, with 9 bases between. The CDR3 has 15 amino acids. The CDR3 nucleotides read TGTGCCAGCAGCTTGGTTCTAGCAATGAACACTGAAGCTTTCTTT. Protein product: CASSLVLAMNTEAFF.

This clone has more than one count but fewer than ten. J is TRBJ2-5 and V is TRBV7-2; D might be TRBD1 or TRBD2, each matching 5 bases. V gave up 1 base and J gave up 5 bases, with 14 bases separating them. The CDR3 sequence is 15 residues long. CDR1 SGHTA and CDR2 FQGNSA come from the germline V gene. The CDR3 reads CASSLVSGPGETQYF. The CDR3 DNA is TGTGCCAGCAGCTTAGTATCGGGGCCGGGGGAGACCCAGTACTTC. Filled out from reference TRBV7-2 and TRBJ2-5, the complete variable domain reads GAGVSQSPSNKVTEKGKDVELRCDPISGHTALYWYRQSLGQGLEFLIYFQGNSAPDKSGLPSDRFSAERTGGSVSTLTIQRTQQEDSAVYLCASSLVSGPGETQYFGPGTRLLVL.

The V call is TRBV21-1, the J call TRBJ2-4; the table's D call TRBD2 went unverified against the DNA. TRBV21-1 is described as a pseudogene. The CDR3 totals 18 residues. This CDR3 reads CASSKIGRSEAAKNIQYF. Here the CDR3 DNA reads TGTGCCAGCAGCAAAATTGGACGCTCGGAGGCCGCCAAAAACATTCAGTACTTC.

The V gene is TRBV6-5, the J gene TRBJ1-5; unclear D gene. Germline loops: CDR1 MNHEY, CDR2 SVGAGI. The CDR3 extends over 13 amino acids. V shed 4 bases and J shed 5 bases, with 9 bases lying between them. CDR3 region: CASSFTSDQPQHF. The DNA of the CDR3 is TGTGCCAGCAGTTTTACTTCAGATCAGCCCCAGCATTTT.